This TCR beta chain derives from a study of T cells after somatic rescue of genetic block. Data came from immunoSEQ multiplex PCR; TCRdb stores just in-frame clones and leaves some out. This sample yields around 15,000 clones, of which roughly three quarters are seen a single time; about 26% belongs to the top ten. Deletions cut 2 bases from V and 5 bases from J, with 7 bases between. In germline, CDR1 is SGHNT, CDR2 YYREEE (reference sequence). This CDR3 is built from 13 residues. The J gene is TRBJ2-2, the V gene TRBV5-4; D remains ambiguous. Sequencing was performed on peripheral blood mononuclear cells (PBMCs). This receptor was identified in a young man. CDR3 sequence: CASSFYITGELFF. The CDR3 DNA follows: TGTGCCAGCAGCTTCTATATTACCGGGGAGCTGTTTTTT.